The source of this T cell receptor beta chain is a study of blood T cells in healthy people across ages. The authors ran a second PCR of about 7 to 12 cycles using a sample-barcoded 5' primer and a J-beta primer mix. MiXCR, run by TCRdb on the 5' RACE reads, gives a single entry per CDR3 protein. This table holds roughly 680,000 distinct CDR3 sequences, roughly 20% found once. The V gene lost 2 bases and the J gene lost 0 bases, with 11 bases spanning the gap. This CDR3 spans 17 amino acids. CDR1 is LGHDT and CDR2 is YNNKEL in the germline V gene (reference sequence). Researchers collected ten milliliters of peripheral blood from every single donor. Whenever a sample was processed, at least 6 million PBMCs were isolated.

The sample was blood. The chain has TRBV3-1 and TRBJ2-6; no definite D call. The clonotype originates from a man in his 70s in good health. CDR3 protein: CASSQTYMASGANVLTF. CDR3 DNA: TGTGCCAGCAGCCAAACTTATATGGCCTCTGGGGCCAACGTCCTGACTTTC.